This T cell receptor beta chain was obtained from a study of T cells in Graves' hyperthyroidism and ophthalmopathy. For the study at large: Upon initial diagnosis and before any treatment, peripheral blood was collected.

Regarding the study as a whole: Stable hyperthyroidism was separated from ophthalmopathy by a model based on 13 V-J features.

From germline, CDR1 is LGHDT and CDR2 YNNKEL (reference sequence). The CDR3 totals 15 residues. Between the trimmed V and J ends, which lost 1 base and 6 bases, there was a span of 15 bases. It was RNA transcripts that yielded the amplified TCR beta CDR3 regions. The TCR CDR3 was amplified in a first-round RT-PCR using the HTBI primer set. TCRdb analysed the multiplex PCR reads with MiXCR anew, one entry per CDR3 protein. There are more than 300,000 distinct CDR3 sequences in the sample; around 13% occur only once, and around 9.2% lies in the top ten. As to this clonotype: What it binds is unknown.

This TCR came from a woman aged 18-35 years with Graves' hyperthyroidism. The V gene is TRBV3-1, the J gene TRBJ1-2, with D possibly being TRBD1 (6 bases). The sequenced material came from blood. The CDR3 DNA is TGTGCCAGCAGCCAAGGGGCGGGACAAGGCGATGGCTACACCTTC. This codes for CASSQGAGQGDGYTF.